This passage covers 31 T cell receptor beta chains from one sample sequenced in a study of control samples from healthy donors and cancer patients. Only in-frame clones appear in the TCRdb table, and some are missing; sequencing was by immunoSEQ multiplex PCR. The sample includes under 65,000 clones, around 90% of them seen just once. Sequencing input: PBMCs. The receptors come from a man aged 25 to 45 with colorectal cancer.

This chain connects TRBV5-5 to TRBJ2-5; 10 bases fit TRBD1. The CDR3 extends over 14 amino acids. Losses at the gene ends were 4 bases for V and 5 bases for J; bases not matched to a gene: 5. Germline loops: CDR1 SGHKS, CDR2 YYEKEE (reference sequence). Here the CDR3 reads CASSPGQGMETQYF. The CDR3 DNA follows: TGTGCCAGCAGCCCGGGACAGGGGATGGAGACCCAGTACTTC.

The chain has TRBV19 and TRBJ2-3; D ambiguous. V lost 10 bases and J 0 bases, leaving 11 bases between the germline ends. Germline assignment: CDR1 LNHDA and CDR2 SQIVND (reference sequence). The CDR3 covers 13 residues. CDR3 protein: CATTLDSTDTQYF. The CDR3 DNA reads TGTGCCACCACCCTGGACAGCACAGATACGCAGTATTTT.

This chain uses TRBV3-1 (or the pseudogene TRBV3-2) with TRBJ1-1; perhaps TRBD1 as D (6 bases). The V and J ends lost 4 bases and 3 bases respectively, with 9 bases between them. The CDR3 is 13 amino acids. Germline V CDR1 and CDR2: LGHDT, YNNKEL (reference sequence). The CDR3 DNA is TGTGCCAGCAGCCTGACAGGCGACACTGAAGCTTTCTTT. Its protein product is CASSLTGDTEAFF.

The chain is built from TRBV7-9 and TRBJ1-2; a weak D match, TRBD1 (6 bases). CDR3 length: 16 amino acids. Trimming left V 2 bases short and J 8 bases short, with 21 bases between. The germline V gene encodes CDR1 SEHNR and CDR2 FQNEAQ (reference sequence). The CDR3 DNA is TGTGCCAGCAGCTTATCTCATTACCAGGGGTCGAGAGGCTACACCTTC. It specifies CASSLSHYQGSRGYTF.

The V and J genes are TRBV5-1 and TRBJ1-2; no firm D call. CDR3 length: 13 amino acids. Between the trimmed V and J ends, which lost 0 bases and 7 bases, there was a span of 10 bases. Per the germline V gene, CDR1 is SGHRS and CDR2 is YFSETQ. CDR3: CASSLGVVSGYTF. CDR3 DNA sequence: TGCGCCAGCAGCTTGGGGGTTGTAAGTGGCTACACCTTC.

V usage is TRBV6-2 or TRBV6-3 and J usage is TRBJ2-2; 9 bases line up with TRBD1. Germline-derived CDR1 and CDR2 are MNHEY and SVGEGT. V shed 6 bases and J 15 bases; nucleotides not matched to a gene: 11. This CDR3 is built from 13 residues. The CDR3 here is CASSSDRGVKVFF. In DNA form, the CDR3 reads TGTGCCAGCAGCTCGGACAGGGGCGTTAAGGTGTTTTTT.

The chain joins TRBV5-1 to TRBJ2-7; TRBD1 might be the D (6 bases). Germline assignment: CDR1 SGHRS and CDR2 YFSETQ. V lost 3 bases and J lost 0, with 10 bases in between. The CDR3 has 14 amino acids. CDR3: CASSSGTPSYEQYF. The CDR3 region has the DNA TGCGCCAGCAGCTCCGGGACACCCTCCTACGAGCAGTACTTC.

This chain links TRBV18 with TRBJ2-2; the D is unclear. Looked up from germline, CDR1 is KGHSH and CDR2 is LQKENI. There are 13 residues in the CDR3. Trimming took off 4 bases at V and 7 bases at J, with 10 bases between the two ends. This CDR3 reads CASSLVRDGELFF. The DNA for the CDR3 is TGTGCCAGCTCACTCGTCCGAGACGGGGAGCTGTTTTTT.

This chain uses TRBV15 with TRBJ2-7, with a possible D match to TRBD2 (6 bases). Trimming pared 3 bases from V and 3 bases from J, leaving 9 bases between. This CDR3 has 13 residues. Looked up from germline, CDR1 is LNHNV and CDR2 is YYDKDF (reference sequence). The CDR3 sequence is CATSRDYYYEQYV. The CDR3 nucleotides are TGTGCCACCAGCAGGGACTACTACTACGAGCAGTACGTC.

The chain couples TRBV30 to TRBJ2-1; D gene uncertain. The germline V and J ends were trimmed by 2 bases and 0 bases, with 14 bases remaining between them. Germline-derived CDR1 and CDR2 are GTSNPN and SVGIG (reference sequence). This CDR3 comprises 16 residues. The DNA for the CDR3 is TGTGCCTGGAGTCCAGCCAGGTCGAGCTCCTACAATGAGCAGTTCTTC. Its protein product is CAWSPARSSSYNEQFF. The full variable domain, its missing parts supplied by reference TRBV30 and TRBJ2-1, is SQTIHQWPATLVQPVGSPLSLECTVEGTSNPNLYWYRQAAGRGLQLLFYSVGIGQISSEVPQNLSASRPQDRQFILSSKKLLLSDSGFYLCAWSPARSSSYNEQFFGPGTRLTVL.

This clone was picked up one time. The chain combines TRBV19 with TRBJ1-1; 8 bases agree with TRBD1. Losses at the gene ends were 5 bases for V and 6 bases for J; bases not matched to a gene: 8. In germline, CDR1 is LNHDA, CDR2 SQIVND (reference sequence). CDR3 length: 14 residues. CDR3 bases: TGTGCCAGTAGTCTCCGGACAGGGCGCGCTGAAGCTTTCTTT. Its protein product is CASSLRTGRAEAFF.

Only one count was recorded for this clone. This chain connects TRBV11-2 to TRBJ2-7; D unresolved. The CDR3 is 13 amino acids. V was cut by 5 bases and J by 3 bases, with 11 bases left in between. CDR1 and CDR2 from the germline V gene are SGHAT and FQNNGV. The CDR3 nucleotides read TGTGCCAGCAGCCTTAAATCGGGCTACGAGCAGTACTTC. Translation gives CASSLKSGYEQYF.

The chain carries TRBV20-1 and TRBJ2-7; 7 nucleotides agree with TRBD1. This CDR3 contains 11 residues. Germline-derived CDR1 and CDR2 are DFQATT and SNEGSKA (reference sequence). With V trimmed by 6 bases and J by 4 bases, 3 bases remained unmatched. CDR3 DNA sequence: TGCAGTGCCCCCAGGGGGTACGAGCAGTACTTC. Protein sequence: CSAPRGYEQYF.

This clone has a single count. This sample includes further DNA sequences coding for the same CDR3. The chain employs TRBV4-3 and TRBJ1-2; possible D gene TRBD1, 5 bases. Trimming left V 3 bases short and J 4 bases short, with 27 bases between. This CDR3 region has 19 residues. Germline lookup yields CDR1 LGHNA and CDR2 YSLEER. The CDR3 nucleotides are TGCGCCAGCAGCCACGGGGGGGTAATAACTTGCTACAAACCCTATGGCTACACCTTC. As protein: CASSHGGVITCYKPYGYTF.

This sequence joins TRBV5-1 and TRBJ1-6; possibly TRBD1 for D (5 bases). CDR1 and CDR2 (germline): SGHRS, YFSETQ. The CDR3 extends over 16 amino acids. V was clipped by 0 bases and J by 6 bases, with 13 bases between them. Here the CDR3 reads CASSLALGQGNSPLHF. CDR3 DNA sequence: TGCGCCAGCAGCTTGGCCTTGGGGCAGGGTAATTCACCCCTCCACTTT.

This chain connects TRBV11-2 to TRBJ1-1; D is unresolved. Germline-derived CDR1 and CDR2 are SGHAT and FQNNGV. The CDR3 has 13 residues. V was shortened by 5 bases and J by 1 base, with 8 bases between the two germline ends. The CDR3 protein is CASSRQQNTEAFF. The CDR3 nucleotides read TGTGCCAGCAGCCGTCAGCAGAACACTGAAGCTTTCTTT.

The chain recombines TRBV7-9 with TRBJ2-1; tentative D call: TRBD1 (5 bases). Germline loops: CDR1 SEHNR, CDR2 FQNEAQ (reference sequence). V was shortened by 5 bases and J by 9 bases, with 14 bases between the two germline ends. There are 13 residues in the CDR3. CDR3 nucleotide sequence: TGTGCCAGCAGCCCAGCCCAGGGAACTGAGCAGTTCTTC. It codes for CASSPAQGTEQFF.

The chain joins TRBV4-3 to TRBJ1-1; TRBD1 might be the D (5 bases). The CDR3 length is 15 residues. Trimming stripped 3 bases from V and 3 bases from J, with 14 bases between. Germline lookup yields CDR1 LGHNA and CDR2 YSLEER. CDR3 nucleotides: TGCGCCAGCAGCCAGACGTGGGGGGGTGACACTGAAGCTTTCTTT. It codes for CASSQTWGGDTEAFF.

This chain connects TRBV11-2 to TRBJ2-1, with TRBD2 matching over 12 bases. The CDR3 sequence is 15 residues long. Germline CDR1 is SGHAT and CDR2 is FQNNGV. The trim removed 5 bases at V and 4 bases at J, leaving 3 bases unmatched. This CDR3 reads CASSASGGDYNEQFF. The CDR3 DNA sequence: TGTGCCAGCAGCGCTAGCGGGGGGGATTACAATGAGCAGTTCTTC.

This chain uses TRBV27 with TRBJ1-1; possibly TRBD1 for D (6 bases). CDR1 and CDR2 from the germline V gene are MNHEY and SMNVEV (reference sequence). The CDR3 spans 14 residues. V was cut by 1 base and J by 5 bases, with 11 bases left in between. CDR3 loop: CASSLWVRGTEAFF. CDR3 nucleotide sequence: TGTGCCAGCAGTTTATGGGTCAGGGGAACTGAAGCTTTCTTT.

The V gene is TRBV2, the J gene TRBJ1-5; tentatively, D is TRBD1 (6 bases). V shed 6 bases and J shed 3 bases, with 9 bases lying between them. The germline CDR1 and CDR2 sequences are SNHLY and FYNNEI. The length of the CDR3 is 13 residues. The CDR3 here is CASSRDINQPQHF. The CDR3 DNA reads as TGTGCCAGCAGCCGGGACATCAATCAGCCCCAGCATTTT.

This chain uses TRBV2 with TRBJ2-3, with 12 bases that match TRBD2. Germline V lookup: CDR1 SNHLY, CDR2 FYNNEI. V lost 6 bases and J lost 3; bases outside the gene matches: 7. The CDR3 is 16 residues long. This CDR3 reads CASRPLAGGRTDTQYF. CDR3 coding DNA: TGTGCCAGCAGACCTCTAGCGGGGGGGAGGACAGATACGCAGTATTTT.

The chain carries TRBV10-2 and TRBJ1-1, with TRBD1 identical over 9 bases. CDR3 length: 12 amino acids. The ends lost 7 bases at V and 4 bases at J; junction bases unmatched: 1. Looked up from germline, CDR1 is WSHSY and CDR2 is SAAADI. This CDR3 reads CASKTGGTEAFF. The CDR3 DNA follows: TGCGCCAGCAAGACAGGGGGCACTGAAGCTTTCTTT.

This rearrangement joins TRBV5-1 to TRBJ2-6, with D uncertain. CDR3 length equals 14 residues. V lost 2 bases, J lost 1 base, and 4 bases lay in between. CDR1 is SGHRS, CDR2 YFSETQ, per germline. The CDR3 protein is CASSLDSGANVLTF. CDR3 bases: TGCGCCAGCAGCTTAGATTCTGGGGCCAACGTCCTGACTTTC.

The chain employs TRBV7-2 and TRBJ1-2; D perhaps matches TRBD1 (5 bases). Germline CDR1 is SGHTA and CDR2 is FQGNSA. The CDR3 totals 13 residues. The V gene lost 5 bases and the J gene lost 4 bases, with 11 bases spanning the gap. This CDR3 reads CASSNEGLYGYTF. The DNA for the CDR3 is TGTGCCAGCAGCAACGAGGGGCTCTATGGCTACACCTTC.

The rearrangement links TRBV5-1 to TRBJ2-6; 7 nucleotides match TRBD2. The CDR3 loop spans 15 amino acids. V was pared by 2 bases and J by 12 bases, with 11 bases of the junction left unmatched. From germline, CDR1 is SGHRS and CDR2 YFSETQ. CDR3 sequence (DNA): TGCGCCAGCAGCTTACCGGGGATTAGCGGGCGCGTCCTGACTTTC. Its protein is CASSLPGISGRVLTF.

The chain joins TRBV6-2 or TRBV6-3 to TRBJ2-7; the D gene is possibly TRBD1 (7 bases). Germline V gene lookup returns CDR1 MNHEY and CDR2 SVGEGT. The CDR3 consists of 18 residues. Trimming stripped 0 bases from V and 4 bases from J, with 22 bases between. The CDR3: CASSYSEGTGESWYEQYF. CDR3 in DNA: TGTGCCAGCAGTTACTCGGAGGGTACAGGGGAATCGTGGTACGAGCAGTACTTC.

CDR3 sequence (DNA): TGTGCCAGCAGCCCCCGGAGGGGGCGATACTATGGCTACACCTTC. As protein: CASSPRRGRYYGYTF. The V call is TRBV6-5, the J call TRBJ1-2; the match to TRBD1 covers 7 bases. The germline V gene has CDR1 MNHEY and CDR2 SVGAGI. Losses at the gene ends were 6 bases for V and 3 bases for J; bases not matched to a gene: 10. This CDR3 is 15 amino acids long.

The chain recombines TRBV4-1 with TRBJ1-1, with D unresolved. The CDR3 runs 13 residues. The ends were cut back, 1 base at V and 2 bases at J, with 5 bases in the middle. Germline CDR1 and CDR2: MGHRA and YSYEKL. This chain's CDR3 is CASSQGPNTEAFF. CDR3 sequence (DNA): TGCGCCAGCAGCCAAGGACCTAACACTGAAGCTTTCTTT.

This clone was detected only once. The genes are TRBV12-5 and TRBJ2-3; TRBD2 matches at 8 bases. CDR1 and CDR2 from the germline V gene are LGHNT and FRNRAP. Trimming took 1 base from V and 3 from J; bases not matched to a gene: 6. This CDR3 contains 16 residues. The CDR3 DNA is TGTGCTAGTGGTTTGGGGGCAGGGACTAGGACAGATACGCAGTATTTT. Residues: CASGLGAGTRTDTQYF.

This sequence joins TRBV5-4 and TRBJ1-1, with 7 bases aligning to TRBD1. V gave up 0 bases and J gave up 0 bases; unmatched junction bases: 2. The germline V gene encodes CDR1 SGHNT and CDR2 YYREEE (reference sequence). The CDR3 is 15 residues long. Here the CDR3 DNA reads TGTGCCAGCAGCTTGGCCGGACAGGTGAACACTGAAGCTTTCTTT. The encoded protein is CASSLAGQVNTEAFF.